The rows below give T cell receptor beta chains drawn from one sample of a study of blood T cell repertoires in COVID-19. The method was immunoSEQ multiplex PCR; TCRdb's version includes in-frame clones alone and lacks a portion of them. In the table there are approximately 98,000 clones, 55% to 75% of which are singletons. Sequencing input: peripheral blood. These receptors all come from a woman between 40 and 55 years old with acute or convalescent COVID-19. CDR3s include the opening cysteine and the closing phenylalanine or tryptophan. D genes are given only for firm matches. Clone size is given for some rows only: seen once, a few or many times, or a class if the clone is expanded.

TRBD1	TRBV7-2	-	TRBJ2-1	TGTGCCAGCAGCTTACTGGGACAGACTGAGCAGTTCTTC	CASSLLGQTEQFF
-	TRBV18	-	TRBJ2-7	TGTGCCAGCTCTCAAACGGGGGGCCCCGACTCCTACGAGCAGTACTTC	CASSQTGGPDSYEQYF
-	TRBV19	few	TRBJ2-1	TGTGCCAGTAGTATGGGCAACTACAATGAGCAGTTCTTC	CASSMGNYNEQFF
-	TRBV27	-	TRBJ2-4	TGTGCCAGCAGCCACCCGAGCGCTGCCAAAAACATTCAGTACTTC	CASSHPSAAKNIQYF
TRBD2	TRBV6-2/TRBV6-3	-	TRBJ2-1	TGTGCCAGCAGCCGACTAGGACTAGCGGGGGGGCGAGAGCAGTTCTTC	CASSRLGLAGGREQFF
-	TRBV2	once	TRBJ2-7	TGTGCCAGCAGGGCGGGGCCGGCGGGGGAGCAGTACTTC	CASRAGPAGEQYF
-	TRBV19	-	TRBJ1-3	TGTGCCAGTACCGCGGACAGCTCTGGTCTTGGAAACACCATATATTTT	CASTADSSGLGNTIYF
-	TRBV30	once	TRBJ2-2	TGTGCCTGGAGTACAGGGATTTCGACCGGGGAGCTGTTTTTT	CAWSTGISTGELFF
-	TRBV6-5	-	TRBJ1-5	TGTGCCAGCAGTTTCGACAGGCTAAATCAGCCCCAGCATTTT	CASSFDRLNQPQHF
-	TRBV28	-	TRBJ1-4	TGTGCCAGCAGCCCGCCAGGCCCTTACGAAAAACTGTTTTTT	CASSPPGPYEKLFF
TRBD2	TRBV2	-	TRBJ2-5	TGTGCCAGCAGTGTGGAGCGGGGGTGGGAGACCCAGTACTTC	CASSVERGWETQYF
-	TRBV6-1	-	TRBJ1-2	TGTGCCAGCAGTGAAACATTTGGTGTAGGGCAGGGTTACGGCTACACCTTC	CASSETFGVGQGYGYTF
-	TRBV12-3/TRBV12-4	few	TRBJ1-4	TGTGCCAGCAGTTCAGGGTTTGAAAAACTGTTTTTT	CASSSGFEKLFF
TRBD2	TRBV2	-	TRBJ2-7	TGTGCCAGCAGGGGGACTAGTACATCCTACGAGCAGTACTTC	CASRGTSTSYEQYF
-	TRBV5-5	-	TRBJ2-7	TGTGCCAGCGCCCTCGACAGCGAGTACGAGCAGTACTTC	CASALDSEYEQYF
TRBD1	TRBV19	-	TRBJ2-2	TGTGCCAGTAGTATGAAGGGGGCGGACACCGGGGAGCTGTTTTTT	CASSMKGADTGELFF
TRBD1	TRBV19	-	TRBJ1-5	TGTGCCAGTAGTATGGGACAGGGTCTATCTGGCAATCAGCCCCAGCATTTT	CASSMGQGLSGNQPQHF
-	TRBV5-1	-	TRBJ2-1	TGCGCCAGCAGCTTGGTAGGGCGGGTGGCACAGGAGCAGTTCTTC	CASSLVGRVAQEQFF
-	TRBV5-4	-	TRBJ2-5	TGTGCCAGCAGGGGGGGGCTGGGGGCCCAAGAGACCCAGTACTTC	CASRGGLGAQETQYF
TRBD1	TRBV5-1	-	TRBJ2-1	TGCGCCAGCAGCCCCGGACAGGGGGGCAATGAGCAGTTCTTC	CASSPGQGGNEQFF
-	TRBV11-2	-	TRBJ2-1	TGTGCCAGCAGCCCCCTCAGGGTCTACAATGAGCAGTTCTTC	CASSPLRVYNEQFF
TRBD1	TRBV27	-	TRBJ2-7	TGTGCCAGCAGTCCCCGGGACAGGAGCTCCTACGAGCAGTACTTC	CASSPRDRSSYEQYF
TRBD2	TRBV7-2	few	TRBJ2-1	TGTGCCAGCAGCCGGACACCCATTAGCGGGGGGGCGGGCAATGAGCAGTTCTTC	CASSRTPISGGAGNEQFF
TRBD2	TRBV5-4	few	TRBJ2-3	TGTGCCAGCAGCCCGGGGGGGGGACGGGACACAGATACGCAGTATTTT	CASSPGGGRDTDTQYF
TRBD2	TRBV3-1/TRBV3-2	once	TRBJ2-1	TGTGCCAGCAGCCAACGGCGGGAGGCGGTTTACAATGAGCAGTTCTTC	CASSQRREAVYNEQFF
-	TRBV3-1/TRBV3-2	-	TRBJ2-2	TGTGCCAGCAGCCAGCGGCCAAACACCGGGGAGCTGTTTTTT	CASSQRPNTGELFF
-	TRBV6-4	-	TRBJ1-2	TGTGCCAGCAGTGCCCCGGTCTCGGGGACCTTC	CASSAPVSGTF
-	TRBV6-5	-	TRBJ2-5	TGTGCCAGCAGACAGGCCGACCGAGAGACCCAGTACTTC	CASRQADRETQYF
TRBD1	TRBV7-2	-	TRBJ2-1	TGTGCCAGCAGCCCCGACAGGGTCAATGAGCAGTTCTTC	CASSPDRVNEQFF
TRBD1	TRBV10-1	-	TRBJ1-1	TGCGCCAGCAGTGACTGGAAAGAGGGGACAGAGGGCACTGAAGCTTTCTTT	CASSDWKEGTEGTEAFF
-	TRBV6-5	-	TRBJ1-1	TGTGCCAGCAGTAAGACAGGTATGAACACTGAAGCTTTCTTT	CASSKTGMNTEAFF
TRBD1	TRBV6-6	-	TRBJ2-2	TGTGCCAGCAGTCCACAGGGGAGCACCGGGGAGCTGTTTTTT	CASSPQGSTGELFF
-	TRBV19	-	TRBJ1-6	TGTGCCAGTAGTCTCTCCTATAATTCACCCCTCCACTTT	CASSLSYNSPLHF
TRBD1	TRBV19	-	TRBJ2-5	TGTGCCAGTAGTATAACAGGGGGTCAAGAGACCCAGTACTTC	CASSITGGQETQYF
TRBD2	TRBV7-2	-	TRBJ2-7	TGTGCCAGCAGCTTAGTAGGGACTAGCGGGGGGGCCGCCTACGAGCAGTACTTC	CASSLVGTSGGAAYEQYF
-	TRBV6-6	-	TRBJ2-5	TGTGCCAGCAGTCTGACTGAGGGTGAGACCCAGTACTTC	CASSLTEGETQYF
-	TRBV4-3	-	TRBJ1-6	TGCGCCAGCAGCCAAGATTGGCGGGTCCCCTCCTATAATTCACCCCTCCACTTT	CASSQDWRVPSYNSPLHF
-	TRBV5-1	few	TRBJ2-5	TGCGCCAGCAGCTTGGCCGGGGGGCCCGGGACCCAGTACTTC	CASSLAGGPGTQYF
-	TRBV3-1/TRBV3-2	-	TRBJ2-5	TGTGCCAGCAGCCATCGGGAGACCCAGTACTTC	CASSHRETQYF
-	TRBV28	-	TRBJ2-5	TGTGCCAGCAGTTTGGCGGGGATCCAAGAGACCCAGTACTTC	CASSLAGIQETQYF
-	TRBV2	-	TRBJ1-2	TGTGCCAGCTCTAAGGGGAAAGAGGACTATGGCTACACCTTC	CASSKGKEDYGYTF
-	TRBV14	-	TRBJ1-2	TGTGCCAGCAGCCACACACTAAAAGGCGGACTGGCAGCCTTACTCTATGGCTACACCTTC	CASSHTLKGGLAALLYGYTF
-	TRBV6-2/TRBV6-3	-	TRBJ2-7	TGTGCCAGCAGTTACTCGAGCCAGGGGGGTAACGAGCAGTACTTC	CASSYSSQGGNEQYF
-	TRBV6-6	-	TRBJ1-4	TGTGCCAGCAGTTACTCGAGCGGGGGGCTTAGTGAAAAACTGTTTTTT	CASSYSSGGLSEKLFF
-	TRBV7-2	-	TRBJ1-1	TGTGCCAGCAGCCAAATGGGGGGGAACACTGAAGCTTTCTTT	CASSQMGGNTEAFF
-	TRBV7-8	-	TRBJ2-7	TGTGCCAGCAGCTTAGCTTTCGGGGGTACCGAGCAGTACTTC	CASSLAFGGTEQYF
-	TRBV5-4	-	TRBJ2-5	TGTGCCAGCAGCGAGTACCAAGAGACCCAGTACTTC	CASSEYQETQYF
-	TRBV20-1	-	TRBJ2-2	TGCAGTGCTAGTTCTCTGGCGGGGTTTGATACCGGGGAGCTGTTTTTT	CSASSLAGFDTGELFF
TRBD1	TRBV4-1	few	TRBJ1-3	TGCGCCAGCAGCCCCCATAGGGGGACAGGGGGCTTAAGCTCTGGAAACACCATATATTTT	CASSPHRGTGGLSSGNTIYF
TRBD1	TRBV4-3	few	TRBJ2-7	TGCGCCAGCAGCCAAGCCCGGGACAGCGGGCAGTACTTC	CASSQARDSGQYF
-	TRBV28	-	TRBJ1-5	TGTGCCAGCGGGCCTGTGGGGCTACAGTTCAATCAGCCCCAGCATTTT	CASGPVGLQFNQPQHF
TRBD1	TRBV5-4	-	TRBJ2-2	TGTGCCAGCAGCTTGATGGGACAGGGAAGATCGGGGGAGCTGTTTTTT	CASSLMGQGRSGELFF
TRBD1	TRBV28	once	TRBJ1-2	TGTGCCAGCAGTCCCGCGGGACAGGGCCTCTATGGCTACACCTTC	CASSPAGQGLYGYTF
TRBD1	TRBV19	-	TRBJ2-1	TGTGCCAGTATCCGGAATCCAGGGGGCCATGAGCAGTTCTTC	CASIRNPGGHEQFF
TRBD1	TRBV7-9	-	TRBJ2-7	TGTGCCAGCAGCCCCCCCTTAAGACAGGGCTTGTACGAGCAGTACTTC	CASSPPLRQGLYEQYF